The table lists the clone carrying this TCR beta chain with a count of one. CDR3 length: 16 residues. V gave up 2 bases and J gave up 5 bases; unmatched junction bases: 12. The entry originates in a study of blood T cell repertoires in COVID-19. Data came from immunoSEQ multiplex PCR; TCRdb stores just in-frame clones and leaves some out. The sample carries 85,000 to 95,000 clones, 86% recorded once. The specimen was peripheral blood. The receptor was isolated from a human donor in a cohort sampled during active COVID-19. The chain combines TRBV5-3 with TRBJ2-5, with 7 bases matching TRBD2. TRBV5-3 is an ORF, with its function uncertain. CDR3 amino acids: CARSFSAGAVSETQYF. CDR3 bases: TGTGCCAGAAGCTTTTCGGCGGGAGCGGTTTCGGAGACCCAGTACTTC.